These 28 T cell receptor beta chains came from one sample sequenced in a study of T-cell reconstitution after alpha-beta-depleted transplantation in children. For TCRbeta, the library was prepared with unique molecular identifiers. TCRdb re-derived calls from the PCR reads in MiXCR, one entry per CDR3 protein. The table includes around 960,000 distinct CDR3 sequences, under 30% detected once. The sequenced sample was PBMCs, mostly from graft donor cells, obtained 360 days after TCRalphabeta/CD19-depleted stem cell transplant. The origin of the receptors is a boy under two years old who had a stem cell transplant for SCID, so the T cells may come from the graft donor.

This clonotype was observed many times. The CDR3 region is CASSLSSSGGNEQFF. The CDR3 region has the DNA TGTGCCAGCAGTTTATCGTCTAGCGGGGGCAATGAGCAGTTCTTC. The chain has TRBV27 and TRBJ2-1; 10 nucleotides match TRBD2. The germline V gene has CDR1 MNHEY and CDR2 SMNVEV (reference sequence). Losses at the gene ends were 0 bases for V and 6 bases for J; bases not matched to a gene: 2. The length of the CDR3 is 15 residues.

This clonotype showed up just a few times. The J gene is TRBJ2-3, the V gene TRBV5-6, with a possible D match to TRBD1 (5 bases). CDR1 and CDR2 (germline): SGHDT, YYEEEE. V gave up 7 bases and J gave up 4 bases, with 31 bases separating them. The CDR3 runs 19 residues. CDR3 residues: CASATKGLSILLVPDTQYF. The CDR3 bases are TGTGCCAGCGCTACCAAGGGGCTTTCTATACTCTTGGTCCCAGATACGCAGTATTTT.

This clonotype occurred a few times. The chain couples TRBV7-2 to TRBJ2-3; D remains unclear. CDR3 length equals 11 residues. With 4 bases removed from V and 6 bases from J, the gap between germline ends came to 5 bases. CDR1 is SGHTA, CDR2 FQGNSA, per germline. The CDR3 DNA follows: TGTGCCAGCAGCTCTTATGATACGCAGTATTTT. Protein: CASSSYDTQYF.

The chain employs TRBV5-5 and TRBJ2-1; either TRBD1 or TRBD2 may supply D (5 bases each). Germline-derived CDR1 and CDR2 are SGHKS and YYEKEE (reference sequence). The CDR3 covers 13 residues. V shed 1 base and J shed 4 bases, with 6 bases lying between them. The CDR3 spells CASSLWGYNEQFF. DNA for the CDR3: TGTGCCAGCAGCTTGTGGGGGTACAATGAGCAGTTCTTC.

This clonotype has only a few counts. This chain joins TRBV9 and TRBJ1-1; D possibly corresponds to TRBD1 (5 bases). V shed 0 bases and J shed 3 bases, with 15 bases lying between them. CDR1 is SGDLS and CDR2 is YYNGEE in the germline V gene. This CDR3 comprises 16 residues. This chain's CDR3 is CASSVEGLLGDTEAFF. The CDR3 DNA is TGTGCCAGCAGCGTAGAGGGCCTTTTGGGGGACACTGAAGCTTTCTTT.

The chain carries TRBV11-2 and TRBJ2-3, with D possibly being TRBD2 (7 bases). CDR1 is SGHAT, CDR2 FQNNGV, per germline. Trimming removed 2 bases from V and 3 bases from J, with 21 bases in between. The CDR3 consists of 18 residues. The CDR3 spells CASSLRPPGGIFTDTQYF. The CDR3 DNA reads as TGTGCCAGCAGCTTAAGGCCTCCGGGGGGCATTTTTACAGATACGCAGTATTTT.

The rearrangement uses TRBV10-3 and TRBJ2-7; 11 bases map to TRBD2. Germline V CDR1 and CDR2: ENHRY, SYGVKD. Germline trimming cut 5 bases from V and 6 bases from J; bases unmatched to any gene: 6. CDR3 size: 14 residues. This chain's CDR3 is CAISSLAGDPEQYF. CDR3 nucleotide sequence: TGTGCCATCAGTTCACTAGCGGGGGACCCCGAGCAGTACTTC.

This clonotype was observed a few times. V usage is TRBV18 and J usage is TRBJ1-1, with unresolved D. V dropped 8 bases and J dropped 1 base, with 11 bases sitting between them. Germline values: CDR1 KGHSH, CDR2 LQKENI. This CDR3 contains 13 residues. The CDR3 reads CASSPLSNTEAFF. The CDR3, as DNA: TGTGCCAGCAGTCCCCTTTCGAACACTGAAGCTTTCTTT. Drawing the rest from reference TRBV18 and TRBJ1-1, the complete variable domain is NAGVMQNPRHLVRRRGQEARLRCSPMKGHSHVYWYRQLPEEGLKFMVYLQKENIIDESGMPKERFSAEFPKEGPSILRIQQVVRGDSAAYFCASSPLSNTEAFFGQGTRLTVV.

The chain combines TRBV20-1 with TRBJ1-2; TRBD1 might be the D (6 bases). CDR1 is DFQATT and CDR2 is SNEGSKA in the germline V gene (reference sequence). The CDR3 length is 19 residues. V lost 3 bases, J lost 8 bases, and 34 bases lay in between. The CDR3 region is CSASTSSAPGHLLLRGYTF. For the CDR3, the DNA is TGCAGTGCTAGTACTTCTTCGGCCCCGGGACACCTTCTATTGAGGGGCTACACCTTC.

This chain connects TRBV4-2 to TRBJ2-5; weak D call: TRBD2 (6 bases). CDR3 length equals 16 residues. Between the trimmed V and J ends, which lost 2 bases and 3 bases, there was a span of 16 bases. Germline loops: CDR1 LGHNA, CDR2 YNFKEQ. CDR3 DNA sequence: TGTGCCAGCAGCCAATCCCGGGCTAGCGAAGAAGAGACCCAGTACTTC. Its translation is CASSQSRASEEETQYF.

The chain is built from TRBV9 and TRBJ2-3, with unresolved D. The CDR3 has 12 amino acids. V was pared by 3 bases and J by 5 bases, with 7 bases between. The germline V gene has CDR1 SGDLS and CDR2 YYNGEE. CDR3 nucleotides: TGTGCCAGCAGCGCCGGTGTAGATACGCAGTATTTT. It yields the protein CASSAGVDTQYF.

In its sample, this clonotype was seen a few times. In DNA, the CDR3 is TGCAGTGCTAGACCCCAGCGGAAATACAATGAGCAGTTCTTC. It specifies CSARPQRKYNEQFF. The chain is built from TRBV20-1 and TRBJ2-1, with a weak D call TRBD2 (5 bases). Trimming shortened V by 2 bases and J by 4 bases, and 12 bases separated the two germline ends. From germline, CDR1 is DFQATT and CDR2 SNEGSKA (reference sequence). The CDR3 covers 14 residues.

At least ten counts were recorded for this clonotype. At one of its ends the junction is not consistent with the germline gene, which may arise from a read error. This chain joins TRBV5-1 and TRBJ2-3, with D unclear. The germline CDR1 and CDR2 sequences are SGHRS and YFSETQ. CDR3 length: 14 amino acids. The CDR3 sequence: CASSFRASTDTQYF. The CDR3 region has the DNA TGTGCCAGCAGCTTCCGGGCAAGCACAGATACGCAGTATTTT.

This clonotype was recorded a few times. V usage is TRBV9 and J usage is TRBJ1-2; 7 nucleotides agree with TRBD1. Losses at the gene ends were 1 base for V and 8 bases for J; bases not matched to a gene: 8. Germline assignment: CDR1 SGDLS and CDR2 YYNGEE. The CDR3 spans 14 residues. The CDR3, as DNA: TGTGCCAGCAGCGTATATCCGAGAGGGGGCGGCTACACCTTC. This encodes CASSVYPRGGGYTF.

The chain couples TRBV11-2 to TRBJ2-1; 11 bases line up with TRBD2. The CDR3 length is 19 residues. Germline-derived CDR1 and CDR2 are SGHAT and FQNNGV. V was pared by 1 base and J by 4 bases, with 12 bases of the junction left unmatched. The CDR3 is CASSLVFPRSGGAYNEQFF. CDR3 in DNA: TGTGCCAGCAGCTTAGTCTTCCCCCGTAGCGGGGGGGCGTACAATGAGCAGTTCTTC.

Here the CDR3 reads CASSEFTSVVKETQYF. CDR3 nucleotide sequence: TGTGCCAGCAGTGAATTTACTAGCGTGGTTAAAGAGACCCAGTACTTC. The chain is built from TRBV6-1 and TRBJ2-5, with 7 bases that match TRBD2. The ends lost 2 bases at V and 3 bases at J; junction bases unmatched: 9. Germline V gene lookup returns CDR1 MNHNS and CDR2 SASEGT. CDR3 length: 16 amino acids.

This clonotype has only a few counts. The chain combines TRBV10-3 with TRBJ2-1, with 9 bases fitting TRBD2. Per the germline V gene, CDR1 is ENHRY and CDR2 is SYGVKD. This CDR3 spans 14 amino acids. J gave up 9 bases and V 6 bases, and 9 bases lay outside the gene matches. The CDR3 spells CAISPGLARTEQFF. CDR3 nucleotides: TGTGCCATCAGCCCGGGACTAGCTCGTACTGAGCAGTTCTTC.

This clonotype came up a few times. This chain uses TRBV5-1 with TRBJ2-3, with D perhaps matching TRBD1 (6 bases). Germline-derived CDR1 and CDR2 are SGHRS and YFSETQ. This CDR3 contains 13 residues. Trimming left V 2 bases short and J 7 bases short, with 11 bases between. CDR3 sequence (DNA): TGCGCCAGCAGCTTTAAGGGGGTGAATACGCAGTATTTT. Protein sequence: CASSFKGVNTQYF.

This clonotype was detected ten times or more. V usage is TRBV7-2 and J usage is TRBJ2-3; 8 bases are a match to TRBD1. With 1 base clipped from V and 6 bases from J, the junction kept 12 bases outside the gene matches. The germline gives CDR1 SGHTA, CDR2 FQGNSA. The CDR3 covers 17 residues. CDR3 amino acids: CASSLGYGRGRVDTQYF. CDR3 sequence (DNA): TGTGCCAGCAGCTTAGGATACGGCAGGGGGCGAGTGGATACGCAGTATTTT.

This rearrangement joins TRBV6-1 to TRBJ2-5; maybe TRBD1 (5 bases). V lost 3 bases, J lost 2 bases, and 22 bases lay in between. The CDR3 has 18 residues. Germline V gives CDR1 MNHNS, CDR2 SASEGT. CDR3 region: CASSDRQGVPPWQETQYF. The CDR3 DNA reads TGTGCCAGCAGTGACCGGCAGGGTGTCCCTCCGTGGCAAGAGACCCAGTACTTC.

This chain links TRBV2 with TRBJ2-3, with D perhaps being TRBD1 or TRBD2 (5 bases each). V was trimmed by 3 bases and J by 2 bases, leaving 9 bases between them. CDR3 length equals 14 residues. The germline V gene has CDR1 SNHLY and CDR2 FYNNEI. This CDR3 reads CASSDPGPTDTQYF. CDR3 coding DNA: TGTGCCAGCAGTGACCCGGGACCCACAGATACGCAGTATTTT.

The rearrangement links TRBV20-1 to TRBJ1-1; D perhaps matches TRBD1 (5 bases). CDR1 and CDR2 (germline): DFQATT, SNEGSKA (reference sequence). The V end lost 6 bases, the J end lost 5 bases, and 25 bases lay between the germline ends. There are 16 residues in the CDR3. In nucleotides, the CDR3 is TGCAGTGCCCACCGTGGAGCGGGGGGGATTTGGACTGAAGCTTTCTTT. Its protein product is CSAHRGAGGIWTEAFF.

This clonotype was found a few times. The chain has TRBV7-2 and TRBJ1-2; TRBD1 is a possible D gene (5 bases). The CDR3 has 13 amino acids. In germline, CDR1 is SGHTA, CDR2 FQGNSA. V lost 3 bases and J lost 6, with 11 bases in between. The CDR3 DNA reads TGTGCCAGCAGCTTTCCGGGGCCCAATGGCTACACCTTC. It translates to CASSFPGPNGYTF.

This clonotype was counted only a few times. V is TRBV5-1 and J is TRBJ2-1, with D possibly TRBD2 on 6 matching bases. Germline CDR1 SGHRS, CDR2 YFSETQ. V was shortened by 5 bases and J by 0 bases, with 18 bases between the two germline ends. The CDR3 runs to 17 residues. The CDR3 reads CASSAEAGISSYNEQFF. The CDR3 DNA reads as TGCGCCAGCAGTGCGGAAGCGGGTATAAGCTCCTACAATGAGCAGTTCTTC. The variable domain in full, with the rest retrieved from reference TRBV5-1 and TRBJ2-1, is KAGVTQTPRYLIKTRGQQVTLSCSPISGHRSVSWYQQTPGQGLQFLFEYFSETQRNKGNFPGRFSGRQFSNSRSEMNVSTLELGDSALYLCASSAEAGISSYNEQFFGPGTRLTVL.

The table lists this clonotype with a few counts. This sequence joins TRBV24-1 and TRBJ2-7; 7 positions agree with TRBD2. The ends lost 12 bases at V and 5 bases at J; junction bases unmatched: 12. The CDR3 runs to 13 residues. Germline lookup yields CDR1 KGHDR and CDR2 SFDVKD. As DNA, the CDR3 is TGTGCCGTCCCCGCGGGGGAGCGCCACGAGCAGTACTTC. This translates into CAVPAGERHEQYF.

This rearrangement joins TRBV12-3 or TRBV12-4 to TRBJ1-5; D is uncertain. The CDR3 runs 16 residues. The ends were cut back, 2 bases at V and 1 base at J, with 12 bases in the middle. CDR3 region: CASSLRGLLSNQPQHF. CDR3 nucleotides: TGTGCCAGCAGTTTACGAGGCCTCCTAAGCAATCAGCCCCAGCATTTT.

The chain carries TRBV4-2 and TRBJ2-5; 10 bases align to TRBD1. The CDR3 loop spans 18 amino acids. Germline CDR1 and CDR2: LGHNA and YNFKEQ. V lost 0 bases and J lost 5; bases outside the gene matches: 12. In DNA form, the CDR3 reads TGTGCCAGCAGCCAAGATTTCAGGCGACAGGGGGCGAAGGAGACCCAGTACTTC. It translates to CASSQDFRRQGAKETQYF.

V gene TRBV11-2 combines with J gene TRBJ2-3, with TRBD2 matching over 8 bases. Germline assignment: CDR1 SGHAT and CDR2 FQNNGV. The J segment lost 2 bases and the V segment lost 5 bases, leaving 6 bases of the junction unmatched. The CDR3 loop spans 15 amino acids. The CDR3 sequence: CASSRAGAPTDTQYF. In nucleotides, the CDR3 is TGTGCCAGCAGCCGAGCGGGGGCGCCCACAGATACGCAGTATTTT.